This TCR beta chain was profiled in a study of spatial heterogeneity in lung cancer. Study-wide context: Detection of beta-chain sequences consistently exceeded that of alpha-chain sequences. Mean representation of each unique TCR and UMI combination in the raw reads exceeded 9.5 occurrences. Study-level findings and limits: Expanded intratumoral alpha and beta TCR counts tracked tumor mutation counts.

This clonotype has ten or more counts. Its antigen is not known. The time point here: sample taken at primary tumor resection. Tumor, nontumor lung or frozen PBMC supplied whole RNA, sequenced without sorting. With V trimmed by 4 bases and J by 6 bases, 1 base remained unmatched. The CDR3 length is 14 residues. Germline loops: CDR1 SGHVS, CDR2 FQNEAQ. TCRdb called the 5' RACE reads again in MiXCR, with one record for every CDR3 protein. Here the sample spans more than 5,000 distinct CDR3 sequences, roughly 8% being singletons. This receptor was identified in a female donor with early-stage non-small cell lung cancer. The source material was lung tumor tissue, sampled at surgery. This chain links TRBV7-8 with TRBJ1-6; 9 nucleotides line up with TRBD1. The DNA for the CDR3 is TGTGCCAGCAGCTCGGGACAGGGTAATTCACCCCTCCACTTT. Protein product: CASSSGQGNSPLHF. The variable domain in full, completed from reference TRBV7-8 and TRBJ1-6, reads GAGVSQSPRYKVAKRGQDVALRCDPISGHVSLFWYQQALGQGPEFLTYFQNEAQLDKSGLPSDRFFAERPEGSVSTLKIQRTQQEDSAVYLCASSSGQGNSPLHFGNGTRLTVT.